Below, one TCR beta chain is given with its context. This clone was counted once. Its antigen remains unidentified. Base quality data are lacking; no much larger clone is found one base away. Using the deep immunoSEQ assay, TCR CDR3 regions were amplified from genomic DNA by multiplex PCR. Extracted genomic DNA from each cell subset was distributed evenly across all wells of several immunoSEQ 96-well plates, and each plate was treated as a replicate. For sorted subsets, each replicate PCR was loaded with 200 ng genomic DNA, equivalent to about 30,000 T cell genomes. Purified libraries were measured with a Qubit 3.0 fluorometer, size-checked on a Bioanalyzer 2100, and measured again with the KAPA Library Quantification kit. Each immunoSEQ 96-well plate was sequenced on its own single-read 150-cycle Illumina NextSeq 550 flow cell. The authors processed their data as follows. Because the immunoSEQ output included only junctional sequences and no quality scores, the filtering could not be the same as the filtering used for full-length reads. Sequences were annotated with PyIR, a Python wrapper for IgBLAST v1.9, and V/J genes and CDR3 were assigned using IMGT germline references. Reads were filtered out if the reads had weak V/J assignments (E-value above 1e-6), no CDR3, stop codons, out-of-frame junctions, or ambiguous translated residues. V3J clonotypes were defined by identical inferred V gene, J gene, and CDR3 amino acid sequence. To compute the percentage overlap between repertoires, the number of shared unique clonotypes was divided by the size of the smaller repertoire. Repertoire richness was assessed with RTK rarefaction, the Chao1 estimator, and Recon v2.1 estimates of unobserved clonotypes. For all TCRbeta clonotypes obtained by the gDNA method from a few donors, generation probabilities were computed with OLGA. As stored in TCRdb, this immuneACCESS dataset retains in-frame rearrangements with V and J assigned. A fraction of the clones does not appear; measured against another copy, unresolved V genes explain less than half of the discrepancy, and the remainder lacks a known reason. V, J and clone size were drawn from that table, and D and trimming were deduced from the DNA. The sample records around 1.6 million clones, 95% to 99% of which are singletons. The ten largest make up 0.4% to 0.45% of the sample.

The data derive from a study of shared clonotypes between healthy human individuals (dated by TCRdb to the early 2020s). Background for the entire study: Three men and a couple of women, aged 18 to 49 years, made up the cohort. For each donor, CD4 naive and CD4 memory were each given three plates, CD8 naive was given two plates, and CD8 memory was given one plate. To estimate repertoire size and how much clonotypes are shared between individuals, the study performed deep sequencing of blood TCR repertoires from about five healthy adults. To increase sequencing depth and limit assay-specific biases, different laboratories used diverse techniques to prepare libraries and sequence TCR repertoires. Each donor's leukapheresis produced roughly between about 0.9 and 9.5 billion PBMCs. The full study reports these points: Sampling was limited to blood, and TCR repertoires in tissue likely differ from TCR repertoires in blood. Clonotypes shared by all four sorted-subset donors showed higher generation probabilities than non-shared clonotypes. When a few donors were compared, the shared fraction of clonotypes was around 5.1% for naive CD4, approximately 3.3% for naive CD8, more than 2% for memory CD4, and under 0.5% for memory CD8. Even with the large sequencing depth, rarefaction of the sorted-subset datasets indicated that sequencing was incomplete. Pairwise subsampling led to the expectation that sequencing depth would affect the degree of clonotype sharing among donors. The small number of donors limited the genetic and exposure-history diversity represented. Estimated clonotype richness was generally larger for naive than for memory subsets.

The donors were healthy, HIV-negative adults who had no recently reported acute infections or vaccinations. Every donor was a Caucasian adult residing in Nashville, Tennessee, USA. CD4+ T cells were enriched by magnetic negative selection, after which naive cells were positively selected on CD45RA and the negative fraction was taken as the memory subset. After blood collection by leukapheresis, PBMCs were isolated using Ficoll-Histopaque density gradient centrifugation and then cryopreserved in the vapor phase of liquid nitrogen. Analytical flow cytometry was used to check the purity and quantity of each magnetically sorted T cell population. Genomic DNA was isolated from each sorted fraction and quantified by UV absorbance on a Nanodrop 2000c. Input material: naive CD4+ T cells sorted from blood. What this sample's cell subset or site label stands for: CD45RA+ positively selected. This clonotype was sampled from a man younger than 45 in good health.

The CDR3: CAWSVPPRRTEAFF. The nucleotide sequence is TGTGCCTGGAGTGTGCCGCCGAGAAGGACTGAAGCTTTCTTT. The rearranged segments are TRBV30 and TRBJ1-1, with the D gene not clear enough to name. Reading the germline V gene (reference sequence) gives CDR1 GTSNPN and CDR2 SVGIG. Its CDR3 holds 14 amino acids, cysteine through phenylalanine. Kept here is only the CDR3 DNA, which spans 42 bases and is read in frame from base 1. V sheds 0 bases and J sheds 5 bases, leaving 13 bases between their ends.